This entry lists 12 T cell receptor beta chains sequenced from one sample in a study of T cell responses to AZD1222 COVID-19 vaccine. Sequencing was performed with immunoSEQ multiplex PCR; in TCRdb, only in-frame clones are kept and a portion is missing. This sample has 95,000 to 150,000 clones, with over 70% found just once. The sample here was peripheral blood, taken on day 0 of AZD1222 vaccination. The receptors come from an adult in good health.

The gene calls are TRBV7-9 and TRBJ1-1, with 7 bases matching TRBD1. This CDR3 region has 15 residues. Losses at the gene ends were 5 bases for V and 0 bases for J; bases not matched to a gene: 6. Germline V gene sequence: CDR1 SEHNR, CDR2 FQNEAQ (reference sequence). CDR3 loop: CASSRPGTVNTEAFF. CDR3 bases: TGTGCCAGCAGCCGTCCCGGGACAGTGAACACTGAAGCTTTCTTT.

In its sample, this clone was seen a few times. CDR3 nucleotide sequence: TGTGCCTGGATAACAGGGGGCGACGTAGCTTTCTTT. This gives the protein CAWITGGDVAFF. The chain employs TRBV30 and TRBJ1-1; 9 bases match TRBD1. There are 12 residues in the CDR3. Unmatched junction bases numbered 7, after V lost 4 bases and J lost 10 bases. Germline-derived CDR1 and CDR2 are GTSNPN and SVGIG (reference sequence).

The chain employs TRBV28 and TRBJ2-1, with a tentative D call TRBD2 (5 bases). The germline V gene encodes CDR1 MDHEN and CDR2 SYDVKM. The CDR3 has 15 amino acids. Trimming cost V 5 bases and J 10 bases, with 21 bases left between them. CDR3: CASSTQTSDSREQFF. In DNA, the CDR3 is TGTGCCAGCAGTACCCAGACATCGGACTCCCGGGAGCAGTTCTTC. Full variable domain (missing parts from reference TRBV28 and TRBJ2-1): DVKVTQSSRYLVKRTGEKVFLECVQDMDHENMFWYRQDPGLGLRLIYFSYDVKMKEKGDIPEGYSVSREKKERFSLILESASTNQTSMYLCASSTQTSDSREQFFGPGTRLTVL.

This chain connects TRBV2 to TRBJ1-6; the match to TRBD1 covers 9 bases. CDR1 SNHLY and CDR2 FYNNEI come from the germline V gene. The CDR3 extends over 15 amino acids. V trimming: 5 bases; J trimming: 8 bases; junction bases outside the gene matches: 7. The CDR3 reads CASSMTGGADSPLHF. Written as DNA, the CDR3 is TGTGCCAGCAGTATGACAGGGGGTGCCGATTCACCCCTCCACTTT.

The genes are TRBV28 and TRBJ1-6, with D maybe TRBD1 (5 bases). The germline V and J ends were trimmed by 2 bases and 7 bases, with 9 bases remaining between them. Germline V gene lookup returns CDR1 MDHEN and CDR2 SYDVKM. CDR3 length: 14 residues. CDR3 coding DNA: TGTGCCAGCAGTTTAAGGCAGGGAAATTCACCCCTCCACTTT. Translated, it gives CASSLRQGNSPLHF.

The V call is TRBV4-3, the J call TRBJ1-1; D unclear. V was clipped by 1 base and J by 0 bases, with 21 bases between them. The CDR3 has 19 residues. Germline CDR1 and CDR2: LGHNA and YSLEER. CDR3 region: CASSQGIPRAFRMNTEAFF. For the CDR3, the DNA is TGCGCCAGCAGCCAAGGGATCCCCCGGGCTTTTAGGATGAACACTGAAGCTTTCTTT.

A single count supports this clone. The chain links TRBV5-4 to TRBJ2-7, with D perhaps matching TRBD2 (6 bases). Looked up from germline, CDR1 is SGHNT and CDR2 is YYREEE (reference sequence). Trimming left V 7 bases short and J 6 bases short, with 20 bases between. The length of the CDR3 is 14 residues. Written as DNA, the CDR3 is TGTGCCAGCGGCCTTACCGGGACTTTTGGCGAGCAGTACTTC. This sequence encodes CASGLTGTFGEQYF.

Here the CDR3 reads CASSPQDPKGKAFF. The DNA for the CDR3 is TGCGCCAGCAGCCCCCAGGACCCTAAAGGGAAAGCTTTCTTT. The chain combines TRBV4-1 with TRBJ1-1; no reliable D call. CDR3 length: 14 amino acids. Deletions cut 4 bases from V and 9 bases from J, with 18 bases between. CDR1 is MGHRA and CDR2 is YSYEKL in the germline V gene.

This CDR3 is CASSQQGYEQYF. The DNA for the CDR3 is TGTGCCAGTAGTCAACAGGGCTACGAGCAGTACTTC. This chain joins TRBV19 and TRBJ2-7; TRBD1 might be the D (6 bases). The V and J ends lost 5 bases and 3 bases respectively, with 8 bases between them. The germline V gene encodes CDR1 LNHDA and CDR2 SQIVND (reference sequence). This CDR3 is built from 12 residues. Full variable domain (missing parts from reference TRBV19 and TRBJ2-7): DGGITQSPKYLFRKEGQNVTLSCEQNLNHDAMYWYRQDPGQGLRLIYYSQIVNDFQKGDIAEGYSVSREKKESFPLTVTSAQKNPTAFYLCASSQQGYEQYFGPGTRLTVT.

This clone was seen a handful of times. The chain couples TRBV19 to TRBJ1-5, with TRBD1 matching 8 bases. Losses at the gene ends were 6 bases for V and 1 base for J; bases not matched to a gene: 8. From germline, CDR1 is LNHDA and CDR2 SQIVND (reference sequence). The CDR3 consists of 16 residues. The CDR3 reads CASSSDRGLSNQPQHF. The CDR3 nucleotides are TGTGCCAGTAGCAGTGACAGGGGCTTGAGCAATCAGCCCCAGCATTTT.

The chain is built from TRBV19 and TRBJ2-3, with D unresolved. V lost 6 bases to trimming and J lost 0 bases, with 13 bases between them. From germline, CDR1 is LNHDA and CDR2 SQIVND (reference sequence). The length of the CDR3 is 15 residues. Written as DNA, the CDR3 is TGTGCCAGTAGACCCCCCAGCGTTAGCACAGATACGCAGTATTTT. This gives the protein CASRPPSVSTDTQYF. The complete variable domain, with remaining parts taken from reference TRBV19 and TRBJ2-3, reads DGGITQSPKYLFRKEGQNVTLSCEQNLNHDAMYWYRQDPGQGLRLIYYSQIVNDFQKGDIAEGYSVSREKKESFPLTVTSAQKNPTAFYLCASRPPSVSTDTQYFGPGTRLTVL.

The CDR3 bases are TGCGCCAGCAGAACTTTGTTTGTTGGGGTAAGGGGCCAGCCCCAGCATTTT. Protein product: CASRTLFVGVRGQPQHF. The rearrangement links TRBV4-1 to TRBJ1-5; the D gene is possibly TRBD1 (5 bases). Trimming took 6 bases from V and 7 from J, leaving 25 bases between them. From germline, CDR1 is MGHRA and CDR2 YSYEKL. The CDR3 contains 17 residues.